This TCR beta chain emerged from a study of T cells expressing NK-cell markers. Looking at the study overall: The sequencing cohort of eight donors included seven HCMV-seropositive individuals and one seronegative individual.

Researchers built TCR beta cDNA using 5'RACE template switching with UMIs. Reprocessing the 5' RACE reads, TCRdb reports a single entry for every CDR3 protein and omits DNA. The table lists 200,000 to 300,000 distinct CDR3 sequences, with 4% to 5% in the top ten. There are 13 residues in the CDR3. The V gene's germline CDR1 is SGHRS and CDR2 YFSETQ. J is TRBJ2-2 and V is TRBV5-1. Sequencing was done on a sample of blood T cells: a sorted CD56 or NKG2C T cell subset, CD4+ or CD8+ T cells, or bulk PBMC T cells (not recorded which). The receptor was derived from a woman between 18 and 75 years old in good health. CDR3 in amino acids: CASRLGPTGELFF.